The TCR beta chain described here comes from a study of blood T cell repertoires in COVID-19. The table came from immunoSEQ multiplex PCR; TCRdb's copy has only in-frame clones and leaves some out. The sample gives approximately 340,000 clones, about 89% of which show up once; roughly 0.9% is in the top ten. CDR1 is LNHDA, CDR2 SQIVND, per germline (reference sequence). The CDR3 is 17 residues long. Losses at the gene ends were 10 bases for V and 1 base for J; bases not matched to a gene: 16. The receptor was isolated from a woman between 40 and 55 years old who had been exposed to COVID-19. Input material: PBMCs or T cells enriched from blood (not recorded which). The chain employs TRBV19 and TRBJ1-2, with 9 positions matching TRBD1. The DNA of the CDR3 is TGTGCCACCCCGGGTCGGGACAGGGCCCCTGTTAACTATGGCTACACCTTC. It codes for CATPGRDRAPVNYGYTF.